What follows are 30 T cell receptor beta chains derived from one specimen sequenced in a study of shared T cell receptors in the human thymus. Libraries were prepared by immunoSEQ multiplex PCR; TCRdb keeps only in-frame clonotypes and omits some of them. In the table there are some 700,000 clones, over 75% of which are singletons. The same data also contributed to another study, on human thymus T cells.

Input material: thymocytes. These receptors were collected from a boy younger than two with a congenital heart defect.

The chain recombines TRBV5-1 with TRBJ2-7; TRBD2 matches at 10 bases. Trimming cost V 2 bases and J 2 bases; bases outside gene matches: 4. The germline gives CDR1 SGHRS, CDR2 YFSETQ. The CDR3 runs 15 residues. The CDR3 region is CASSLGTSETYEQYF. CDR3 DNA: TGCGCCAGCAGCTTAGGGACTAGCGAGACCTACGAGCAGTACTTC.

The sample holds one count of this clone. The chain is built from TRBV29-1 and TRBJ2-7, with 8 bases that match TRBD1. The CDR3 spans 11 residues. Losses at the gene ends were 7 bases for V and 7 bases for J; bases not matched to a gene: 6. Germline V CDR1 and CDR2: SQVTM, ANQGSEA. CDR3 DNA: TGCAGCGGTCGACAGGGGTGGGAGCAGTACTTC. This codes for CSGRQGWEQYF.

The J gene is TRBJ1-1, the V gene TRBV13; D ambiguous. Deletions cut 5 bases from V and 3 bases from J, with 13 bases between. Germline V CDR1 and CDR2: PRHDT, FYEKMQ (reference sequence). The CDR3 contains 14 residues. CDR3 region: CASSQRKADTEAFF. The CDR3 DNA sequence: TGTGCCAGCAGCCAAAGGAAAGCGGACACTGAAGCTTTCTTT.

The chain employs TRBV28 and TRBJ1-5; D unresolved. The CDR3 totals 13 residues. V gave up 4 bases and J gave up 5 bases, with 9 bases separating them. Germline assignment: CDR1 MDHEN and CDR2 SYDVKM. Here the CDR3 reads CASSSTTHQPQHF. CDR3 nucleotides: TGTGCCAGCAGTTCGACAACCCATCAGCCCCAGCATTTT.

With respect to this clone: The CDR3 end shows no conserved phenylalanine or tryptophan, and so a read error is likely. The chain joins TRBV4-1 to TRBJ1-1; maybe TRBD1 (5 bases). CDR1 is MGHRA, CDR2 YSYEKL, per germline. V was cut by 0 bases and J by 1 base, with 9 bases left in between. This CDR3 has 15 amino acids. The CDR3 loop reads CASSQETRGNTEAFS. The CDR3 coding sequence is TGCGCCAGCAGCCAAGAAACAAGGGGGAACACTGAAGCTTTCTCT.

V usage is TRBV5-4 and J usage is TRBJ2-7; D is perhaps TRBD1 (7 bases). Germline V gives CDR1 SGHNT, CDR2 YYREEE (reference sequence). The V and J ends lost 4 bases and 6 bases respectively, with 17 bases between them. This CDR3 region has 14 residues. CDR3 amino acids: CASSPEGQTIEQYF. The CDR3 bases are TGTGCCAGCAGCCCGGAGGGACAGACGATCGAGCAGTACTTC.

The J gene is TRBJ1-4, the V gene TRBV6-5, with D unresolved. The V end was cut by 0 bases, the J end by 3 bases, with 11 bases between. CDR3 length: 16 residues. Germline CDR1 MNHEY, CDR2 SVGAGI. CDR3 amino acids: CASSYSSAAPNEKLFF. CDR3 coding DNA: TGTGCCAGCAGTTACTCATCCGCGGCCCCTAATGAAAAACTGTTTTTT.

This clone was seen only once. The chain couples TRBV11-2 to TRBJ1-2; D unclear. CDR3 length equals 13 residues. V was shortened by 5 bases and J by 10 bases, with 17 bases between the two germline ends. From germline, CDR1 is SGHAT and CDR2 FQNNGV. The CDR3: CASSLQRSEDYTF. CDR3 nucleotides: TGTGCCAGCAGCCTACAGCGGTCTGAGGACTACACCTTC.

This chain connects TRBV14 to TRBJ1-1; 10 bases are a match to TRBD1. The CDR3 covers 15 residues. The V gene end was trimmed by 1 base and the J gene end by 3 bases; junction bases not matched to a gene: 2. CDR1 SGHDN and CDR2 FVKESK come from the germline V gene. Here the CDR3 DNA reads TGTGCCAGCAGCCAAGTCGGACAGGGGGACACTGAAGCTTTCTTT. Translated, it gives CASSQVGQGDTEAFF.

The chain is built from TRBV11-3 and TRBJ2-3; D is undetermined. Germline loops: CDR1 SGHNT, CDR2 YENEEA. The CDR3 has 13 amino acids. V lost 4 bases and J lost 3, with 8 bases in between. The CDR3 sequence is CASSYTPTDTQYF. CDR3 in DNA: TGTGCCAGCAGCTATACACCGACAGATACGCAGTATTTT.

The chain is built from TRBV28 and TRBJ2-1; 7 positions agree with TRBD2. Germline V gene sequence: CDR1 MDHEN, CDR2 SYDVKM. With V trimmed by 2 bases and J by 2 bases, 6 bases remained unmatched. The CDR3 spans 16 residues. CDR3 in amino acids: CASSLGGSPTYNEQFF. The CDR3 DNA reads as TGTGCCAGCAGTTTAGGCGGGAGCCCGACCTACAATGAGCAGTTCTTC.

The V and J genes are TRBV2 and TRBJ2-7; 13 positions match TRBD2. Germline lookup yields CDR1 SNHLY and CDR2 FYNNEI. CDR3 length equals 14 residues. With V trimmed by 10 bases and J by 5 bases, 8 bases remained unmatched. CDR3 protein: CAKTSGRNINEQYF. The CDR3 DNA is TGTGCCAAGACTAGCGGGAGGAACATTAACGAGCAGTACTTC.

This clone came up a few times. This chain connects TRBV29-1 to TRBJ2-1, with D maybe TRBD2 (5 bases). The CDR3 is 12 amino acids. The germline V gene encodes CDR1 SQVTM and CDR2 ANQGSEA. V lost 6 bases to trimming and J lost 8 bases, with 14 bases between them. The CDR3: CSVMRRVDEQFF. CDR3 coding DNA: TGCAGCGTCATGAGGCGGGTCGATGAGCAGTTCTTC.

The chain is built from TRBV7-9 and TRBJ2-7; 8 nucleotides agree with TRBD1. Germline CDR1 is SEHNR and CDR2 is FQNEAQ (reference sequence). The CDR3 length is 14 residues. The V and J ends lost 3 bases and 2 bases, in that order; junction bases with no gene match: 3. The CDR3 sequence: CASSLTGEPYEQYF. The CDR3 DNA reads TGTGCCAGCAGCTTGACAGGGGAACCCTACGAGCAGTACTTC.

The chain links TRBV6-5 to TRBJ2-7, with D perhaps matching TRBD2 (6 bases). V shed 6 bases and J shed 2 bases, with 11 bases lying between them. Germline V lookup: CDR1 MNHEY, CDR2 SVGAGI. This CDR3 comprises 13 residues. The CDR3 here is CASRHREPYEQYF. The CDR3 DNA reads TGTGCCAGCAGGCACCGGGAGCCCTACGAGCAGTACTTC.

The CDR3 DNA sequence: TGCGCCAGCAGCCAAAGGATCCCGGGACACCTTTCCAAAAACATTCAGTACTTC. It specifies CASSQRIPGHLSKNIQYF. This chain joins TRBV4-3 and TRBJ2-4, with D tentatively TRBD1 (6 bases). The CDR3 contains 18 residues. The germline V gene has CDR1 LGHNA and CDR2 YSLEER. V dropped 2 bases and J dropped 2 bases, with 19 bases sitting between them.

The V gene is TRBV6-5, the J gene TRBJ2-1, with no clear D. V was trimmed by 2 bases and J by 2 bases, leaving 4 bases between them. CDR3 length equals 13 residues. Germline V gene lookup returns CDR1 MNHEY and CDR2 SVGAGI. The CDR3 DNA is TGTGCCAGCAGTTACGGCCCCTACAATGAGCAGTTCTTC. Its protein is CASSYGPYNEQFF.

DNA for the CDR3: TGTGCTAGTGGTTCACCCCGACACAACGACAGGGGGCTAGCGACGGGCTCAGGTACGCAGTATTTT. It codes for CASGSPRHNDRGLATGSGTQYF. This chain uses TRBV12-5 with TRBJ2-3; 10 nucleotides agree with TRBD1. This CDR3 is 22 amino acids long. Germline V gives CDR1 LGHNT, CDR2 FRNRAP. Unmatched junction bases numbered 30, after V lost 4 bases and J lost 8 bases.

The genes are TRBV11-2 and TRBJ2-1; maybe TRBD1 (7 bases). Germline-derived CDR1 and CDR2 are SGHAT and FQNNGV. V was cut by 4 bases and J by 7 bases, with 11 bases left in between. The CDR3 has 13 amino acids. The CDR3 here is CASSSGGFNEQFF. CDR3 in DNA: TGTGCCAGCAGCTCAGGGGGGTTTAATGAGCAGTTCTTC.

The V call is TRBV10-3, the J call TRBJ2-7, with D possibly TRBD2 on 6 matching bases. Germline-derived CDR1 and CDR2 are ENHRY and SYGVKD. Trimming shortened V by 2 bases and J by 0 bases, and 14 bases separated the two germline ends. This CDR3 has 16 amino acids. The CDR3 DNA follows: TGTGCCATCAGTGAGGGGGGGAAGGGACTCTCCTACGAGCAGTACTTC. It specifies CAISEGGKGLSYEQYF.

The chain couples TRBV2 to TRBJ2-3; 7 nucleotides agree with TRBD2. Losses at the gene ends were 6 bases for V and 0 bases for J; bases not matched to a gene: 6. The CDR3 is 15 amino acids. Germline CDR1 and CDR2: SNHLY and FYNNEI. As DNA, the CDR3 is TGTGCCAGCAGCGGGAATAGCGGGAGCACAGATACGCAGTATTTT. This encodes CASSGNSGSTDTQYF.

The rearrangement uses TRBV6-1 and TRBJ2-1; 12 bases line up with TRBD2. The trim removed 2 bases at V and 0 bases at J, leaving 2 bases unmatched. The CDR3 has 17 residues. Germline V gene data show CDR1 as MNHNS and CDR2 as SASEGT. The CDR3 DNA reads TGTGCCAGCAGTGAACTAGCGGGAGGGGTCTCCTACAATGAGCAGTTCTTC. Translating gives CASSELAGGVSYNEQFF.

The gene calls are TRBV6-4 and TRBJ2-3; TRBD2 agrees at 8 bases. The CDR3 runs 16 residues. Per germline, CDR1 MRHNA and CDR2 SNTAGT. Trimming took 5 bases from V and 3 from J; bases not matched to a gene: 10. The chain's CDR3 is CASSREGREETDTQYF. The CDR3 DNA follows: TGTGCCAGCAGTAGAGAGGGGCGGGAGGAGACAGATACGCAGTATTTT.

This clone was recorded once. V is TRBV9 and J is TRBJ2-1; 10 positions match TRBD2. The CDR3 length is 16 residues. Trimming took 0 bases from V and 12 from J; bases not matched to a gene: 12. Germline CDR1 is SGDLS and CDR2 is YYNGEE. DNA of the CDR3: TGTGCCAGCAGCGTAGTGGGAAGGCTAGCGGGAGAACGGCAGTTCTTC. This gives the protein CASSVVGRLAGERQFF.

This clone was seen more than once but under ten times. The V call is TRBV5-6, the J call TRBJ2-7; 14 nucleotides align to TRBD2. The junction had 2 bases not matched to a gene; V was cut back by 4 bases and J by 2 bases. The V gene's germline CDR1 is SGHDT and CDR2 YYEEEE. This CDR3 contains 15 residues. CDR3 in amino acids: CASSPGLAGAYEQYF. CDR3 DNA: TGTGCCAGCAGCCCGGGACTAGCGGGAGCCTACGAGCAGTACTTC.

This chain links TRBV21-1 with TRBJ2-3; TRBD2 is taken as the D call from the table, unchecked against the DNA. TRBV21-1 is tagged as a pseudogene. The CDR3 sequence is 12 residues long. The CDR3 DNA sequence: TGTGCCAGCCTCCCTATCACAGATACGCAGTATTTT. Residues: CASLPITDTQYF.

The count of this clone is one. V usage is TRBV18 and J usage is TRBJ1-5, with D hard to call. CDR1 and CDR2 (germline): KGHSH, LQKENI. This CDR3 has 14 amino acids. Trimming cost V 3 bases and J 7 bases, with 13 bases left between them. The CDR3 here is CASSPRGNWQPQHF. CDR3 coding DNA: TGTGCCAGCTCACCGAGAGGGAATTGGCAGCCCCAGCATTTT.

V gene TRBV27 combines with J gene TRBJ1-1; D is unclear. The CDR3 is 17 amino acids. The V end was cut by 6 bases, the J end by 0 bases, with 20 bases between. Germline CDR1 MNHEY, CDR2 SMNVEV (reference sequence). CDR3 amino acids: CASRPRRGSQMNTEAFF. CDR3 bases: TGTGCCAGCAGGCCCCGACGGGGTTCCCAGATGAACACTGAAGCTTTCTTT.

CDR3 sequence (DNA): TGTGCCAGCATCTCCAGCGGACTGGCGGATGACATTCAGTACTTC. It encodes CASISSGLADDIQYF. The chain carries TRBV28 and TRBJ2-4; D is perhaps TRBD2 (5 bases). This CDR3 has 15 residues. CDR1 and CDR2 (germline): MDHEN, SYDVKM. V was cut by 7 bases and J by 8 bases, with 21 bases left in between.

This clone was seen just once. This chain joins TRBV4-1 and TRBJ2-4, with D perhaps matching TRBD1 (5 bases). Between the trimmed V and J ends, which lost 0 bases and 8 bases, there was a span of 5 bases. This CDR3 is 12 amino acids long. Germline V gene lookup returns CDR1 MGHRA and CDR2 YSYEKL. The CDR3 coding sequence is TGCGCCAGCAGCCAAGAAGGGGACATTCAGTACTTC. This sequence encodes CASSQEGDIQYF.